What follows are 13 T cell receptor beta chains derived from one specimen sequenced in a study of chemoradiotherapy in HPV16-positive cancers. Profiling relied on immunoSEQ multiplex PCR, and the TCRdb table lists in-frame clones only, not all of them. The profile shows over 2,500 clones, roughly 80% of them singletons. The specimen was blood, collected from a patient who underwent chemoradiotherapy. These receptors were collected from a human donor with HPV-associated anogenital cancer.

This chain connects TRBV25-1 to TRBJ2-5; D might be TRBD2 (5 bases). The J call is uncertain, as TRBJ2-7 better fits the DNA end. The germline CDR1 and CDR2 sequences are MGHDK and SYGVNS. This CDR3 region has 16 residues. The CDR3 DNA is TGTGCCAGCAGTGCCGGAGGAGTCTCGAGCCCTTACGAGCAGTACTTC. This translates into CASSAGGVSSPYEQYF.

DNA of the CDR3: TGCGCCAGCAGTGAAAGGATTTACAATGAGCAGTTCTTC. This gives the protein CASSERIYNEQFF. J is TRBJ2-1 and V is TRBV10-1; no clear D. This CDR3 region has 13 residues. Trimming stripped 3 bases from V and 4 bases from J, with 7 bases between. Germline CDR1 and CDR2: WNHNN and SYGVQD (reference sequence).

CDR3 residues: CASRQEADEAFF. CDR3 nucleotide sequence: TGTGCCTCACGACAGGAGGCAGATGAAGCTTTCTTT. The V and J genes are TRBV30 and TRBJ1-1; D may be TRBD1 (6 bases). There are 12 residues in the CDR3. The germline V and J ends were trimmed by 7 bases and 7 bases, with 16 bases remaining between them. Germline values: CDR1 GTSNPN, CDR2 SVGIG (reference sequence).

The rearrangement links TRBV18 to TRBJ1-1, with no clear D. V was trimmed by 6 bases and J by 6 bases, leaving 11 bases between them. In germline, CDR1 is KGHSH, CDR2 LQKENI. The length of the CDR3 is 12 residues. The CDR3 DNA follows: TGTGCCAGCTCGTCGGCAGAAGCTGAAGCTTTCTTT. It translates to CASSSAEAEAFF.

CDR3 region: CASSLWTGGTDTQYF. In DNA, the CDR3 is TGTGCCAGCAGCTTGTGGACAGGGGGCACAGATACGCAGTATTTT. The V and J genes are TRBV7-6 and TRBJ2-3; 9 bases agree with TRBD1. The CDR3 extends over 15 amino acids. V shed 3 bases and J 1 base; nucleotides not matched to a gene: 2. Looked up from germline, CDR1 is SGHVS and CDR2 is FNYEAQ.

The chain couples TRBV6-5 to TRBJ1-3; D is uncertain. The V gene lost 2 bases and the J gene lost 2 bases, with 10 bases spanning the gap. CDR3 length: 15 amino acids. Germline-derived CDR1 and CDR2 are MNHEY and SVGAGI. This CDR3 reads CASSYGGGAGNTIYF. The CDR3 DNA sequence: TGTGCCAGCAGTTACGGCGGTGGGGCTGGAAACACCATATATTTT.

The V and J genes are TRBV30 and TRBJ1-4; D perhaps matches TRBD1 (5 bases). Germline V gene data show CDR1 as GTSNPN and CDR2 as SVGIG (reference sequence). CDR3 length: 16 residues. Trimming took off 4 bases at V and 0 bases at J, with 15 bases between the two ends. DNA of the CDR3: TGTGCCTGGAATTGGGGCCCGGCCCCAACTAATGAAAAACTGTTTTTT. Amino acids: CAWNWGPAPTNEKLFF.

The sample holds one count of this clone. The chain carries TRBV19 and TRBJ2-1; 9 nucleotides line up with TRBD1. Germline CDR1 and CDR2: LNHDA and SQIVND (reference sequence). Germline trimming cut 4 bases from V and 9 bases from J; bases unmatched to any gene: 4. The length of the CDR3 is 13 residues. CDR3 coding DNA: TGTGCCAGTAGTACCCGACAGGGGGGTGAGCAGTTCTTC. Its protein product is CASSTRQGGEQFF.

This chain uses TRBV30 with TRBJ2-7, with TRBD2 matching 7 bases. The V segment lost 2 bases and the J segment 7 bases; nucleotides outside the gene matches: 5. The CDR3 length is 12 residues. Germline V gives CDR1 GTSNPN, CDR2 SVGIG (reference sequence). The CDR3 is CAWSTGGREQYF. DNA of the CDR3: TGTGCCTGGAGTACGGGCGGGAGAGAGCAGTACTTC.

The chain recombines TRBV7-2 with TRBJ2-1; D is unresolved. CDR3 size: 18 residues. The germline V and J ends were trimmed by 1 base and 0 bases, with 16 bases remaining between them. Per the germline V gene, CDR1 is SGHTA and CDR2 is FQGNSA. CDR3 nucleotides: TGTGCCAGCAGCTTAGACGATGGAACTGCGAGCTCCTACAATGAGCAGTTCTTC. Translating it yields CASSLDDGTASSYNEQFF.

This clone is classed as large. This chain's CDR3 is CASSLDRVLQYF. The CDR3 DNA reads as TGTGCCAGCAGCCTAGACAGGGTTCTTCAGTACTTC. The chain combines TRBV14 with TRBJ2-4; 7 bases line up with TRBD1. Trimming took 4 bases from V and 11 from J; bases not matched to a gene: 5. Germline lookup yields CDR1 SGHDN and CDR2 FVKESK. The CDR3 has 12 residues. The variable domain in full, with the rest retrieved from reference TRBV14 and TRBJ2-4, is EAGVTQFPSHSVIEKGQTVTLRCDPISGHDNLYWYRRVMGKEIKFLLHFVKESKQDESGMPNNRFLAERTGGTYSTLKVQPAELEDSGVYFCASSLDRVLQYFGAGTRLSVL.

The chain has TRBV6-6 and TRBJ1-5, with a weak D call TRBD1 (6 bases). This CDR3 region has 15 residues. The germline V gene has CDR1 MNHNY and CDR2 SVGAGI (reference sequence). V was pared by 8 bases and J by 3 bases, with 17 bases between. The DNA for the CDR3 is TGTGCCAGCGGAACCCGGAACAGGGACAATCAGCCCCAGCATTTT. This sequence encodes CASGTRNRDNQPQHF.

This clone was found once. The chain has TRBV6-5 and TRBJ2-7; D is unresolved. Germline values: CDR1 MNHEY, CDR2 SVGAGI. Between the trimmed V and J ends, which lost 4 bases and 5 bases, there was a span of 6 bases. CDR3 length: 11 residues. The CDR3 DNA reads TGTGCCAGCAGTTCCTCTAACGAGCAGTACGTC. It specifies CASSSSNEQYV.